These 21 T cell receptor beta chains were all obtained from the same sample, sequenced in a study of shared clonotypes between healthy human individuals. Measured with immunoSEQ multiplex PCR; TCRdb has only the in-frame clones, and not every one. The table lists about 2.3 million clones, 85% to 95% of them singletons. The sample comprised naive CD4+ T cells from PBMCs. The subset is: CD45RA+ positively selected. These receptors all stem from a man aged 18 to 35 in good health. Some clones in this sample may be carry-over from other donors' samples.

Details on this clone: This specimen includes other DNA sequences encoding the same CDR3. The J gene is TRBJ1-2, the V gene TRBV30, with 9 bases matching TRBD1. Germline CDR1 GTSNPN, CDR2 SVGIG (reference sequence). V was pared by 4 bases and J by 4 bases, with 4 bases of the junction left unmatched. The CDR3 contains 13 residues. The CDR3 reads CAWNTGGGYGYTF. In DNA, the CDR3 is TGTGCCTGGAATACAGGGGGCGGCTATGGCTACACCTTC.

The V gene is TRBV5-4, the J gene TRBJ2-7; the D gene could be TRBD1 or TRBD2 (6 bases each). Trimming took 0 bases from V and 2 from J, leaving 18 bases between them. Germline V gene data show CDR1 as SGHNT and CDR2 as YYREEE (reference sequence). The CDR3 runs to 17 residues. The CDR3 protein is CASSLGGRGRSTYEQYF. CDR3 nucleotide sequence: TGTGCCAGCAGCTTGGGGGGTAGGGGGAGGTCGACCTACGAGCAGTACTTC.

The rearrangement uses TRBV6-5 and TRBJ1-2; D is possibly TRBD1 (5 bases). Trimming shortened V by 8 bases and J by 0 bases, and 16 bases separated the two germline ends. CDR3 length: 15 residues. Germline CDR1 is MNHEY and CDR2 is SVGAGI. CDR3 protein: CASHGALPTNYGYTF. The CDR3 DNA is TGTGCCAGCCACGGGGCGCTCCCCACTAACTATGGCTACACCTTC.

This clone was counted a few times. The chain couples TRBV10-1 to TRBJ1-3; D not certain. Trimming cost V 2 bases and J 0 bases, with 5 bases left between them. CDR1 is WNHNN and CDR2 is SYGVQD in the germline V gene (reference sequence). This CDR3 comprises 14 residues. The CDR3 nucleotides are TGCGCCAGCAGTGAGGCAGCCTCTGGAAACACCATATATTTT. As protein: CASSEAASGNTIYF.

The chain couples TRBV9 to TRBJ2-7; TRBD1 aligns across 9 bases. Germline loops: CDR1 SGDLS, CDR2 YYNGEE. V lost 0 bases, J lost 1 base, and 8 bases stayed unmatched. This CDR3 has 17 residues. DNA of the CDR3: TGTGCCAGCAGCGTAGGGGGGCCCGGGACAGGGTCCTACGAGCAGTACTTC. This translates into CASSVGGPGTGSYEQYF.

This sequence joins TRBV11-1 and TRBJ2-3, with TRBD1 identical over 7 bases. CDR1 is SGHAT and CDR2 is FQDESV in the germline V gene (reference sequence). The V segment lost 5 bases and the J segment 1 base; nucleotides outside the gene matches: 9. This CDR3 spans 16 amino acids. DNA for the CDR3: TGTGCCAGCAGCCGGCACGACAGGGCTCGCACAGATACGCAGTATTTT. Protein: CASSRHDRARTDTQYF.

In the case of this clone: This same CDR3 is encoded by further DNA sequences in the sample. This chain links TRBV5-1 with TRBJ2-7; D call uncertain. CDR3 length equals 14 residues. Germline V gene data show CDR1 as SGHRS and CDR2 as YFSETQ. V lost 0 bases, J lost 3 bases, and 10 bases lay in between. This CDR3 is CASSLGQNFYEQYF. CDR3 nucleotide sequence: TGCGCCAGCAGCTTGGGGCAGAACTTCTACGAGCAGTACTTC.

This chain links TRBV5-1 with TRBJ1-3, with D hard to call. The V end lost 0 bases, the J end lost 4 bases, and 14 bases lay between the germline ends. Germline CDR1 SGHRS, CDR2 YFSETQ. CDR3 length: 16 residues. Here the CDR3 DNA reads TGCGCCAGCAGCTTGGCCGCTGGGGATCGGGGAAACACCATATATTTT. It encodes CASSLAAGDRGNTIYF. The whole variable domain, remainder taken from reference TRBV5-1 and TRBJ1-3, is KAGVTQTPRYLIKTRGQQVTLSCSPISGHRSVSWYQQTPGQGLQFLFEYFSETQRNKGNFPGRFSGRQFSNSRSEMNVSTLELGDSALYLCASSLAAGDRGNTIYFGEGSWLTVV.

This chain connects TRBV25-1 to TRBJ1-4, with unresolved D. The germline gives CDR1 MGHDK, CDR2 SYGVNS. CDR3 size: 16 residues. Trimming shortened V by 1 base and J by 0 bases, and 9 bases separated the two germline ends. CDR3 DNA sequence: TGTGCCAGCAGTGAATTGGGCCGAGCAACTAATGAAAAACTGTTTTTT. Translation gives CASSELGRATNEKLFF.

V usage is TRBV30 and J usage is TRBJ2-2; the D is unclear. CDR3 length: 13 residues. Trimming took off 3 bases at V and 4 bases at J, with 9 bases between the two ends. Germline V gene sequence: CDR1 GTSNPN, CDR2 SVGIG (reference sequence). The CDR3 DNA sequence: TGTGCCTGGAGCGCCGGGTCCACCGGGGAGCTGTTTTTT. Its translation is CAWSAGSTGELFF. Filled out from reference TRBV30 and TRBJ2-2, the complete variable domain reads SQTIHQWPATLVQPVGSPLSLECTVEGTSNPNLYWYRQAAGRGLQLLFYSVGIGQISSEVPQNLSASRPQDRQFILSSKKLLLSDSGFYLCAWSAGSTGELFFGEGSRLTVL.

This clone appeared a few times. CDR3 sequence (DNA): TGCGCCAGCGGGGATAGGAGGGTGAACACTGAAGCTTTCTTT. This translates into CASGDRRVNTEAFF. The chain carries TRBV5-1 and TRBJ1-1, with D unresolved. The germline V gene has CDR1 SGHRS and CDR2 YFSETQ. Trimming took off 7 bases at V and 0 bases at J, with 13 bases between the two ends. The CDR3 length is 14 residues.

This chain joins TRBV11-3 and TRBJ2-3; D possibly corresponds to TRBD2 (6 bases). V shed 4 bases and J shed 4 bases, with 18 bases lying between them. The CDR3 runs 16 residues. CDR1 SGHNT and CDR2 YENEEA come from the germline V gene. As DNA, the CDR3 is TGTGCCAGCAGCTCAGGACCGGGAGAGGTCCCAGATACGCAGTATTTT. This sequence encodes CASSSGPGEVPDTQYF.

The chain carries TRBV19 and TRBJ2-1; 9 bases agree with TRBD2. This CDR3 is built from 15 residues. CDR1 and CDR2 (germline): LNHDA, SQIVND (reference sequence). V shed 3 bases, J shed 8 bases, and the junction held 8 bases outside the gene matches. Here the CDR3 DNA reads TGTGCCAGTAGTATCCGTAGCGGGAGCCCTTATGAGCAGTTCTTC. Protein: CASSIRSGSPYEQFF.

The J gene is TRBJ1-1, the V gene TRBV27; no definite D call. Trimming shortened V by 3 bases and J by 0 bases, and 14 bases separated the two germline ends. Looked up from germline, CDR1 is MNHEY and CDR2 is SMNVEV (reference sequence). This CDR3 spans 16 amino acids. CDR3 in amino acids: CASSFSGRIMNTEAFF. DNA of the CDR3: TGTGCCAGCAGTTTTTCGGGCAGAATAATGAACACTGAAGCTTTCTTT.

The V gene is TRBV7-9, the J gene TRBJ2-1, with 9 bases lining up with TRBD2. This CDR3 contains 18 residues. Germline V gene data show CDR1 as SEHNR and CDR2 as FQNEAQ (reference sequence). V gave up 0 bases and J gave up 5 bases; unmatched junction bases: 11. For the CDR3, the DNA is TGTGCCAGCAGCTTAGCGCTAGGCGGGAGGGTCGCTAACAATGAGCAGTTCTTC. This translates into CASSLALGGRVANNEQFF. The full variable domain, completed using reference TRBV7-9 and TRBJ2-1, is DTGVSQNPRHKITKRGQNVTFRCDPISEHNRLYWYRQTLGQGPEFLTYFQNEAQLEKSRLLSDRFSAERPKGSFSTLEIQRTEQGDSAMYLCASSLALGGRVANNEQFFGPGTRLTVL.

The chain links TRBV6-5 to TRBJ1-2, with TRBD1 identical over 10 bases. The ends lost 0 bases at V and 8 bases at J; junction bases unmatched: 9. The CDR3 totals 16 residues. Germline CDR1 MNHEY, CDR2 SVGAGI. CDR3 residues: CASSYSPGQGPQGYTF. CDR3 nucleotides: TGTGCCAGCAGTTACTCCCCGGGACAGGGGCCTCAGGGCTACACCTTC.

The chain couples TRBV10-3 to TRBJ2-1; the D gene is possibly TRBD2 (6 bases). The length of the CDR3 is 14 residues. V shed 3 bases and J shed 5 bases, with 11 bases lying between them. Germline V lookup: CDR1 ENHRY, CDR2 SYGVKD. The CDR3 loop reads CAISEIAVDNEQFF. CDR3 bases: TGTGCCATCAGTGAAATAGCGGTTGACAATGAGCAGTTCTTC.

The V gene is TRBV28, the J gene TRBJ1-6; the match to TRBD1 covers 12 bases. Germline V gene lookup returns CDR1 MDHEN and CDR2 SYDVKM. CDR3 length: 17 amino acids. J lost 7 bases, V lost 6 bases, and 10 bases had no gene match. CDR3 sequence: CASSGRDRGLSNSPLHF. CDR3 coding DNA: TGTGCCAGCAGCGGAAGGGACAGGGGGCTGAGCAATTCACCCCTCCACTTT.

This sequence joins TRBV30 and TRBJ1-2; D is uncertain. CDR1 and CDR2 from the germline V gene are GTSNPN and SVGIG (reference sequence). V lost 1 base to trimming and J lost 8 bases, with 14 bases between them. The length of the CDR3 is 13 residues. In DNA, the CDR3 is TGTGCCTGGAGTGGTGGAGCTCCCCCGGGCTACACCTTC. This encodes CAWSGGAPPGYTF.

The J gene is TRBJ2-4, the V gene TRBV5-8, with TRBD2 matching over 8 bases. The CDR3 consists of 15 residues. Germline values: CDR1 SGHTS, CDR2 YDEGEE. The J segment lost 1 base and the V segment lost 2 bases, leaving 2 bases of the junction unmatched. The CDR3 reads CASSFGGRAKNIQYF. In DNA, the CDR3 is TGTGCCAGCAGCTTTGGCGGGAGGGCCAAAAACATTCAGTACTTC.

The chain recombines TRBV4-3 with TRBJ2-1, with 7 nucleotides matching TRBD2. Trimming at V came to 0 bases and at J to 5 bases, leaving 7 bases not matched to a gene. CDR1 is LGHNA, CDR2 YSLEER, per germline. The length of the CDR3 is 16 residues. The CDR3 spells CASSQDHGRSHNEQFF. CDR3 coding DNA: TGCGCCAGCAGCCAAGATCACGGGAGGTCTCACAATGAGCAGTTCTTC.